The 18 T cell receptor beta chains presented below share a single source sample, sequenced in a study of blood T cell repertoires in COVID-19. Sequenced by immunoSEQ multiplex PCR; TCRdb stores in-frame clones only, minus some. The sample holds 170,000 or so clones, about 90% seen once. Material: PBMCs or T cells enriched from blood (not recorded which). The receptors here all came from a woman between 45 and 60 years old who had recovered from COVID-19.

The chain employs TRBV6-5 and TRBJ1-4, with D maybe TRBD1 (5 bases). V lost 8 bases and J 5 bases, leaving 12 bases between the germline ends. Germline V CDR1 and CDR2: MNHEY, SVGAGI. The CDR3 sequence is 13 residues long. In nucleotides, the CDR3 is TGTGCCAGCTCACGGGGGAACAATGAAAAACTGTTTTTT. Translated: CASSRGNNEKLFF.

CDR3 nucleotide sequence: TGTGCCAGCAGCACCGGGTCGCTCTACGAGCAGTACTTC. Translating it yields CASSTGSLYEQYF. The V call is TRBV9, the J call TRBJ2-7; the D is unclear. Germline loops: CDR1 SGDLS, CDR2 YYNGEE. CDR3 length: 13 amino acids. The V gene lost 4 bases and the J gene lost 3 bases, with 11 bases spanning the gap.

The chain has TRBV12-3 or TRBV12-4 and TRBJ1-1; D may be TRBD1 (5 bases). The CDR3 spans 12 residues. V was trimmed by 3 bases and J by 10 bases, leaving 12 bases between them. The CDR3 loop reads CASSFGGGVAFF. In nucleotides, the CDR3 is TGTGCCAGCAGTTTCGGGGGGGGAGTAGCTTTCTTT.

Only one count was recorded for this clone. CDR3 bases: TGCGCCAGCAGCTTGGTCGGTGTTTCTTACAATGAGCAGTTCTTC. Translated: CASSLVGVSYNEQFF. The V gene is TRBV5-1, the J gene TRBJ2-1; D call uncertain. V was cut by 0 bases and J by 4 bases, with 11 bases left in between. This CDR3 has 15 amino acids. The V gene's germline CDR1 is SGHRS and CDR2 YFSETQ.

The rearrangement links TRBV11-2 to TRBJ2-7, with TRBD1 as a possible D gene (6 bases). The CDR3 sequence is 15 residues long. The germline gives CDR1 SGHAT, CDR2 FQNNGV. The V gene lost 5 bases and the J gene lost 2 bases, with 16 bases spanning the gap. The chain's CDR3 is CASSAFGQQAYEQYF. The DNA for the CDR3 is TGTGCCAGCAGCGCCTTTGGACAGCAAGCCTACGAGCAGTACTTC.

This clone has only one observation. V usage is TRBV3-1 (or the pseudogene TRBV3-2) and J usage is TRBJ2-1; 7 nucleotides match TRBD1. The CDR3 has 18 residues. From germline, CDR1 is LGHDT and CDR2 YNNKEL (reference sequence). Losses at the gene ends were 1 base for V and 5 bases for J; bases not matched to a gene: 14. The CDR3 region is CASSQAPTGTAAHNEQFF. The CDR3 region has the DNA TGTGCCAGCAGCCAAGCCCCGACCGGGACAGCGGCGCACAATGAGCAGTTCTTC.

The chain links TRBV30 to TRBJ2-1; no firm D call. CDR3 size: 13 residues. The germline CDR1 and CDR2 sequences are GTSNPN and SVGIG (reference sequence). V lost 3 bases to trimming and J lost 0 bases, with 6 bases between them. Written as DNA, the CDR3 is TGTGCCTGGAGCCTGAGCTCCTACAATGAGCAGTTCTTC. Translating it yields CAWSLSSYNEQFF.

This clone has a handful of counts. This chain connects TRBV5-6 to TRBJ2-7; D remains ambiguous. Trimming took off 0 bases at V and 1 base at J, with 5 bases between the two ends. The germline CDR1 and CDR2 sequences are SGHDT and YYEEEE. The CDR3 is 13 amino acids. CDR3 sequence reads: CASSLDGSYEQYF. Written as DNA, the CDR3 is TGTGCCAGCAGCTTGGACGGGTCCTACGAGCAGTACTTC.

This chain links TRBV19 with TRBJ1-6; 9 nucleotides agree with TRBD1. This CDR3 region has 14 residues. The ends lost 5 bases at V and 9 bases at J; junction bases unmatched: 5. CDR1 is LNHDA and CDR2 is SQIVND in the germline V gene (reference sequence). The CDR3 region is CASSPGQGPSPLHF. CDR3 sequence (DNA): TGTGCCAGTAGTCCGGGACAGGGACCTTCACCCCTCCACTTT.

Here the CDR3 reads CASSQGGARLLISTDTQYF. The CDR3 DNA sequence: TGTGCCAGCAGCCAAGGTGGTGCGCGTCTCTTGATTAGCACAGATACGCAGTATTTT. The gene calls are TRBV4-2 and TRBJ2-3; D gene ambiguous. Germline V gene data show CDR1 as LGHNA and CDR2 as YNFKEQ. Deletions cut 1 base from V and 0 bases from J, with 20 bases between. The CDR3 is 19 amino acids.

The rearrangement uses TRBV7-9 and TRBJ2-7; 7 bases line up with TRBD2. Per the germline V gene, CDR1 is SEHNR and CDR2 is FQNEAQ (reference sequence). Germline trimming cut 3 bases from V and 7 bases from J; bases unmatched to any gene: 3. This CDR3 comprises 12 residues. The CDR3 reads CASSLGGREQYF. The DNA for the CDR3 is TGTGCCAGCAGCTTGGGAGGGAGAGAGCAGTACTTC.

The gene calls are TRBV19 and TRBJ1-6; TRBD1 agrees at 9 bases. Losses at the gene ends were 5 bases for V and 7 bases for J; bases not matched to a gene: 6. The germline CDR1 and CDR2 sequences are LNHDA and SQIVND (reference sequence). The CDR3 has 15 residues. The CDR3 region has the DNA TGTGCCAGTAGTCCCGGGACAGGGCTAAATTCACCCCTCCACTTT. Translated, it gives CASSPGTGLNSPLHF. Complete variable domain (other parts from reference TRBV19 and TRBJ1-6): DGGITQSPKYLFRKEGQNVTLSCEQNLNHDAMYWYRQDPGQGLRLIYYSQIVNDFQKGDIAEGYSVSREKKESFPLTVTSAQKNPTAFYLCASSPGTGLNSPLHFGNGTRLTVT.

The CDR3 loop is CASSQDLGKLFF. The CDR3 coding sequence is TGTGCCAGCAGCCAAGATCTCGGAAAACTGTTTTTT. This chain joins TRBV3-1 (or the pseudogene TRBV3-2) and TRBJ1-4; D not certain. There are 12 residues in the CDR3. Trimming left V 0 bases short and J 10 bases short, with 6 bases between. CDR1 is LGHDT and CDR2 is YNNKEL in the germline V gene (reference sequence).

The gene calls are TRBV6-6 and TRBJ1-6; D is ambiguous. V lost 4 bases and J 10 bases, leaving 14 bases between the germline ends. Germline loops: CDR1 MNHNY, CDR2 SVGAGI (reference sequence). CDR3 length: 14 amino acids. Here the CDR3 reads CASSSIRVGSPLHF. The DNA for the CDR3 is TGTGCCAGCAGTTCAATACGGGTTGGCTCACCCCTCCACTTT.

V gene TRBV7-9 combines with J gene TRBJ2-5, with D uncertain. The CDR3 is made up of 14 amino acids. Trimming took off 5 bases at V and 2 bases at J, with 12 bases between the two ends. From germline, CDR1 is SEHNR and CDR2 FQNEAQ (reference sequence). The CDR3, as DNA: TGTGCCAGCAGCCCCCTGAGGATACAAGAGACCCAGTACTTC. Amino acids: CASSPLRIQETQYF.

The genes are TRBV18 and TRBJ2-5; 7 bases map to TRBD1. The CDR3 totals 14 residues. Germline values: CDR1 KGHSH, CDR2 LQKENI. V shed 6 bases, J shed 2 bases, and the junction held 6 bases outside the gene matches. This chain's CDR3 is CASSATRGQETQYF. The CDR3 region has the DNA TGTGCCAGCTCCGCGACCAGGGGGCAAGAGACCCAGTACTTC. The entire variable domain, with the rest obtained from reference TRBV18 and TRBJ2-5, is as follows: NAGVMQNPRHLVRRRGQEARLRCSPMKGHSHVYWYRQLPEEGLKFMVYLQKENIIDESGMPKERFSAEFPKEGPSILRIQQVVRGDSAAYFCASSATRGQETQYFGPGTRLLVL.

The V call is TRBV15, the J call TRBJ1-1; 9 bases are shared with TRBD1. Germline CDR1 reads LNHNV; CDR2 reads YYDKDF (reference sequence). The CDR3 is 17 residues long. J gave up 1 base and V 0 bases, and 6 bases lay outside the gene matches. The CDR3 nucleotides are TGTGCCACCAGCAGAGATCTCGCGGGACAGGGGAACACTGAAGCTTTCTTT. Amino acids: CATSRDLAGQGNTEAFF. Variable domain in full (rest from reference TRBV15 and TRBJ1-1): DAMVIQNPRYQVTQFGKPVTLSCSQTLNHNVMYWYQQKSSQAPKLLFHYYDKDFNNEADTPDNFQSRRPNTSFCFLDIRSPGLGDTAMYLCATSRDLAGQGNTEAFFGQGTRLTVV.

The DNA of the CDR3 is TGTGCCAGCAGCTTAGCCGGGACTAGCGGGAGGGCGGTTCGGGATACGCAGTATTTT. Encoded protein: CASSLAGTSGRAVRDTQYF. The chain recombines TRBV11-3 with TRBJ2-3; 16 positions agree with TRBD2. There are 19 residues in the CDR3. Germline loops: CDR1 SGHNT, CDR2 YENEEA. V was pared by 1 base and J by 6 bases, with 10 bases of the junction left unmatched.